Presented here are 12 T cell receptor beta chains from one specimen sequenced in a study of cytomegalovirus exposure and HLA in healthy donors. In the PCR, 60 Vbeta and 13 Jbeta primers were used. TCRdb keeps only in-frame clones here, not all; method: immunoSEQ multiplex PCR. Of under 200,000 clones in the sample, around 80% were seen once. The sequenced sample was PBMCs. These receptors came from a male donor in good health and CMV-seronegative.

The rearrangement links TRBV7-8 to TRBJ1-5; a possible D gene is TRBD1 (6 bases). V was clipped by 5 bases and J by 6 bases, with 20 bases between them. The CDR3 length is 16 residues. Germline-derived CDR1 and CDR2 are SGHVS and FQNEAQ. In nucleotides, the CDR3 is TGTGCCAGCAGCGCCGAGACCAGGGGCTTGAGTCAGCCCCAGCATTTT. This sequence encodes CASSAETRGLSQPQHF.

This chain joins TRBV27 and TRBJ1-1; TRBD1 is a possible D gene (6 bases). Germline CDR1 MNHEY, CDR2 SMNVEV (reference sequence). CDR3 length equals 16 residues. With 5 bases removed from V and 4 bases from J, the gap between germline ends came to 20 bases. DNA of the CDR3: TGTGCCAGCAGTCTCCTACGGAGCTCGGACAGCACTGAAGCTTTCTTT. Translating gives CASSLLRSSDSTEAFF.

This chain joins TRBV19 and TRBJ2-3; 10 bases map to TRBD2. The CDR3 is 19 residues long. Germline loops: CDR1 LNHDA, CDR2 SQIVND (reference sequence). Losses at the gene ends were 3 bases for V and 4 bases for J; bases not matched to a gene: 16. The CDR3 bases are TGTGCCAGTAGTATCCCCCCCCTAAGTGTGAGCGGGGGGGCAGATACGCAGTATTTT. As protein: CASSIPPLSVSGGADTQYF. Filled out from reference TRBV19 and TRBJ2-3, the complete variable domain reads DGGITQSPKYLFRKEGQNVTLSCEQNLNHDAMYWYRQDPGQGLRLIYYSQIVNDFQKGDIAEGYSVSREKKESFPLTVTSAQKNPTAFYLCASSIPPLSVSGGADTQYFGPGTRLTVL.

This clone occurred a few times. V usage is TRBV2 and J usage is TRBJ2-1; maybe TRBD2 (6 bases). CDR3 size: 12 residues. Germline lookup yields CDR1 SNHLY and CDR2 FYNNEI. V shed 8 bases and J shed 3 bases, with 8 bases lying between them. CDR3 coding DNA: TGTGCCAGCGGGGGGTTCTACAATGAGCAGTTCTTC. Translating it yields CASGGFYNEQFF.

The chain has TRBV6-5 and TRBJ1-1; D ambiguous. Trimming removed 6 bases at V and 1 base at J, with 15 bases between. The CDR3 is 15 residues long. Germline values: CDR1 MNHEY, CDR2 SVGAGI. The CDR3 DNA follows: TGTGCCAGCAGCGCTTCACATAAATCGAACACTGAAGCTTTCTTT. Protein: CASSASHKSNTEAFF.

The table lists this clone with a few counts. The gene calls are TRBV5-5 and TRBJ1-6; 7 bases line up with TRBD1. Unmatched junction bases numbered 4, after V lost 5 bases and J lost 5 bases. The CDR3 runs to 14 residues. Per the germline V gene, CDR1 is SGHKS and CDR2 is YYEKEE (reference sequence). The CDR3 protein is CASSYGTDNSPLHF. Written as DNA, the CDR3 is TGTGCCAGCAGTTACGGGACAGATAATTCACCCCTCCACTTT.

The chain employs TRBV2 and TRBJ2-3, with 13 bases lining up with TRBD2. The CDR3 runs to 15 residues. The ends lost 4 bases at V and 3 bases at J; junction bases unmatched: 1. The germline CDR1 and CDR2 sequences are SNHLY and FYNNEI. CDR3 nucleotides: TGTGCCAGCAGTGTGGGACTAGCGGGAACAGATACGCAGTATTTT. It yields the protein CASSVGLAGTDTQYF.

The V call is TRBV30, the J call TRBJ2-3; D possibly corresponds to TRBD2 (5 bases). Deletions cut 4 bases from V and 4 bases from J, with 15 bases between. The CDR3 length is 14 residues. Germline V CDR1 and CDR2: GTSNPN, SVGIG (reference sequence). The CDR3 nucleotides read TGTGCCTGGACCCCCTCCCCCGGGGCAGATACGCAGTATTTT. Translating gives CAWTPSPGADTQYF.

The chain has TRBV28 and TRBJ1-5; 9 bases match TRBD1. Trimming took 4 bases from V and 0 from J; bases not matched to a gene: 16. The length of the CDR3 is 20 residues. The germline V gene has CDR1 MDHEN and CDR2 SYDVKM. CDR3 sequence reads: CASSSASGQGWGYSNQPQHF. For the CDR3, the DNA is TGTGCCAGCAGTTCCGCCTCGGGACAGGGTTGGGGGTATAGCAATCAGCCCCAGCATTTT.

J is TRBJ2-2 and V is TRBV30; D might be TRBD2 (5 bases). The CDR3 contains 15 residues. Germline V lookup: CDR1 GTSNPN, CDR2 SVGIG (reference sequence). Trimming removed 3 bases from V and 1 base from J, with 12 bases in between. The CDR3 nucleotides are TGTGCCTGGAGCGGATGGCGGGTGAACACCGGGGAGCTGTTTTTT. Amino acid sequence: CAWSGWRVNTGELFF.

The CDR3 nucleotides read TGTGCCAGCAACACAGCGGGAGCCGGGACAGATACGCAGTATTTT. This gives the protein CASNTAGAGTDTQYF. The V and J genes are TRBV28 and TRBJ2-3; 8 bases are a match to TRBD2. Germline loops: CDR1 MDHEN, CDR2 SYDVKM. The CDR3 sequence is 15 residues long. With 7 bases clipped from V and 3 bases from J, the junction kept 9 bases outside the gene matches.

This clone came up once. This chain links TRBV7-9 with TRBJ1-2; 8 bases agree with TRBD1. Germline values: CDR1 SEHNR, CDR2 FQNEAQ (reference sequence). This CDR3 spans 18 amino acids. V shed 4 bases, J shed 8 bases, and the junction held 21 bases outside the gene matches. CDR3 residues: CASSSFLRSGTGRGGYTF. Here the CDR3 DNA reads TGTGCCAGCAGCTCCTTTTTAAGAAGCGGGACAGGAAGAGGAGGCTACACCTTC.